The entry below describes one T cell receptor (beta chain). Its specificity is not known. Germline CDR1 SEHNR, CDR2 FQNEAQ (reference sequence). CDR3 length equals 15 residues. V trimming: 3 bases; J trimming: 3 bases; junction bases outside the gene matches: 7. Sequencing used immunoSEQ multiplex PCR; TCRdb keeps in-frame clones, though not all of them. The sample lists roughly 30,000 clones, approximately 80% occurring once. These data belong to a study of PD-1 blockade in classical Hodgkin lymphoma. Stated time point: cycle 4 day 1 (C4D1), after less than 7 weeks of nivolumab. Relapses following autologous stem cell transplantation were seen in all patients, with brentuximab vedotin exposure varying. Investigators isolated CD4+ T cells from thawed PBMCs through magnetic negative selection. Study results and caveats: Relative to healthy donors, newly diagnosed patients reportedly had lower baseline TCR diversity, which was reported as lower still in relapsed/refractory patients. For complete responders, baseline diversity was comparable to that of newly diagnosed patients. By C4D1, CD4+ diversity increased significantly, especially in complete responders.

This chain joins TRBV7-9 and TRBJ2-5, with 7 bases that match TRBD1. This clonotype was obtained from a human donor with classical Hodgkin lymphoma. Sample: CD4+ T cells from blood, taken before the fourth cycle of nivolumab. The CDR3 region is CASSFPGQIKETQYF. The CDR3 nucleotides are TGTGCCAGCAGCTTTCCGGGACAGATAAAAGAGACCCAGTACTTC. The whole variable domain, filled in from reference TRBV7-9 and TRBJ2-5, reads DTGVSQNPRHKITKRGQNVTFRCDPISEHNRLYWYRQTLGQGPEFLTYFQNEAQLEKSRLLSDRFSAERPKGSFSTLEIQRTEQGDSAMYLCASSFPGQIKETQYFGPGTRLLVL.